A single sample gave rise to the 32 T cell receptor beta chains below, sequenced in a study of blood T cell repertoires in COVID-19. Sequencing used immunoSEQ multiplex PCR; TCRdb keeps in-frame clones, though not all of them. Among roughly 260,000 clones listed, about nine tenths were seen once. Material for sequencing was PBMCs or T cells enriched from blood (not recorded which). The source is a woman aged 25 to 39 with acute COVID-19.

This chain uses TRBV19 with TRBJ2-2, with D possibly matching TRBD1 (6 bases). Trimming took 7 bases from V and 2 from J, leaving 14 bases between them. The CDR3 is 15 residues long. Germline CDR1 is LNHDA and CDR2 is SQIVND (reference sequence). The CDR3 DNA reads TGTGCCAGTACCCCGGGACATCGAAACACCGGGGAGCTGTTTTTT. Residues: CASTPGHRNTGELFF.

This chain joins TRBV4-3 and TRBJ2-7; 7 bases line up with TRBD1. Trimming at V came to 2 bases and at J to 2 bases, leaving 9 bases not matched to a gene. This CDR3 is 16 amino acids long. Germline CDR1 LGHNA, CDR2 YSLEER. Written as DNA, the CDR3 is TGCGCCAGCAGCCAATTCCGGGACAGCTATACCTACGAGCAGTACTTC. This translates into CASSQFRDSYTYEQYF.

The J gene is TRBJ1-2, the V gene TRBV24-1; 7 bases are a match to TRBD1. After removal of 3 bases from V and 3 bases from J, the junction contained 3 bases not matched to a gene. This CDR3 has 14 amino acids. Germline CDR1 is KGHDR and CDR2 is SFDVKD. The CDR3 DNA sequence: TGTGCCACCAGTGATACTGACAGGGACTATGGCTACACCTTC. It specifies CATSDTDRDYGYTF.

The chain is built from TRBV29-1 and TRBJ2-7, with 12 bases that match TRBD2. The CDR3 loop spans 15 amino acids. Looked up from germline, CDR1 is SQVTM and CDR2 is ANQGSEA. After removal of 2 bases from V and 4 bases from J, the junction contained 6 bases not matched to a gene. The CDR3 is CSVETRGTSGYEQYF. The CDR3 DNA reads TGCAGCGTTGAAACCCGCGGGACTAGCGGGTACGAGCAGTACTTC.

The rearrangement uses TRBV5-6 and TRBJ1-1; TRBD1 might be the D (6 bases). The CDR3 length is 14 residues. Per germline, CDR1 SGHDT and CDR2 YYEEEE. Trimming pared 2 bases from V and 4 bases from J, leaving 12 bases between. The CDR3 loop reads CASSFSRGLTEAFF. CDR3 nucleotide sequence: TGTGCCAGCAGCTTTTCCAGGGGTCTCACTGAAGCTTTCTTT. The entire variable domain, with the rest obtained from reference TRBV5-6 and TRBJ1-1, is as follows: DAGVTQSPTHLIKTRGQQVTLRCSPKSGHDTVSWYQQALGQGPQFIFQYYEEEERQRGNFPDRFSGHQFPNYSSELNVNALLLGDSALYLCASSFSRGLTEAFFGQGTRLTVV.

V gene TRBV29-1 combines with J gene TRBJ2-5, with D possibly matching TRBD2 (7 bases). Trimming left V 6 bases short and J 1 base short, with 24 bases between. In germline, CDR1 is SQVTM, CDR2 ANQGSEA. The CDR3 runs to 17 residues. The CDR3 loop is CSVWGGGQAWIQETQYF. CDR3 DNA: TGCAGCGTATGGGGCGGGGGCCAAGCGTGGATCCAAGAGACCCAGTACTTC.

This clone showed up just a few times. CDR3 DNA sequence: TGCAGCGTCGCAGACAGGCCCGACTATGGCTACACCTTC. Translated: CSVADRPDYGYTF. This chain joins TRBV29-1 and TRBJ1-2; a weak D match, TRBD1 (6 bases). Germline V gives CDR1 SQVTM, CDR2 ANQGSEA. With 6 bases removed from V and 3 bases from J, the gap between germline ends came to 14 bases. The CDR3 has 13 residues.

This chain links TRBV24-1 with TRBJ2-2, with TRBD1 as a possible D gene (6 bases). The CDR3 is made up of 15 amino acids. V dropped 5 bases and J dropped 5 bases, with 14 bases sitting between them. The germline CDR1 and CDR2 sequences are KGHDR and SFDVKD. This chain's CDR3 is CATSGQAPRTGELFF. CDR3 sequence (DNA): TGTGCCACCAGTGGACAGGCCCCAAGGACCGGGGAGCTGTTTTTT.

The chain uses TRBV29-1 and TRBJ2-1, with D hard to call. With 4 bases removed from V and 7 bases from J, the gap between germline ends came to 5 bases. This CDR3 contains 10 residues. From germline, CDR1 is SQVTM and CDR2 ANQGSEA. CDR3 nucleotide sequence: TGCAGCGTTGGCCTAAATGAGCAGTTCTTC. Amino acids: CSVGLNEQFF.

The genes are TRBV5-6 and TRBJ2-7, with 11 bases lining up with TRBD2. The CDR3 loop spans 15 amino acids. Trimming took 4 bases from V and 7 from J; bases not matched to a gene: 10. Germline-derived CDR1 and CDR2 are SGHDT and YYEEEE. The CDR3 sequence: CASSPPGTSGFEQYF. CDR3 in DNA: TGTGCCAGCAGCCCCCCCGGGACTAGCGGTTTTGAGCAGTACTTC.

The V gene is TRBV7-3, the J gene TRBJ2-3; D ambiguous. CDR3 length: 13 residues. Trimming left V 1 base short and J 5 bases short, with 7 bases between. Germline V gene sequence: CDR1 SGHTA, CDR2 FQGTGA. The CDR3 loop reads CASSLIRGDTQYF. CDR3 nucleotide sequence: TGTGCCAGCAGCTTAATTCGCGGAGATACGCAGTATTTT.

The CDR3 loop is CASSAGTGNEQYF. Here the CDR3 DNA reads TGTGCCAGCTCAGCAGGAACAGGGAACGAGCAGTACTTC. The chain joins TRBV18 to TRBJ2-7; the D gene is possibly TRBD1 (6 bases). This CDR3 contains 13 residues. Germline CDR1 KGHSH, CDR2 LQKENI. Trimming left V 5 bases short and J 5 bases short, with 13 bases between.

The chain couples TRBV3-1 (or the pseudogene TRBV3-2) to TRBJ2-2, with 7 positions matching TRBD2. CDR3 length: 16 amino acids. The V gene's germline CDR1 is LGHDT and CDR2 YNNKEL (reference sequence). The ends lost 5 bases at V and 4 bases at J; junction bases unmatched: 10. CDR3 in DNA: TGTGCCAGCAGCACTCGGACTAGGCCCAGCACCGGGGAGCTGTTTTTT. Translated: CASSTRTRPSTGELFF.

There are a few counts of this clone. The chain combines TRBV7-2 with TRBJ1-2, with D tentatively TRBD1 (5 bases). Germline CDR1 reads SGHTA; CDR2 reads FQGNSA. The CDR3 has 13 residues. V was cut by 5 bases and J by 2 bases, with 9 bases left in between. The CDR3: CASSPDSNYGYTF. Written as DNA, the CDR3 is TGTGCCAGCAGCCCCGACAGCAACTATGGCTACACCTTC.

The CDR3 is CASSLGAGLGYGYTF. The CDR3 DNA reads TGTGCCAGCAGCTTAGGGGCAGGGCTTGGCTATGGCTACACCTTC. This chain connects TRBV7-9 to TRBJ1-2, with D possibly TRBD1 on 5 matching bases. This CDR3 has 15 amino acids. Germline CDR1 is SEHNR and CDR2 is FQNEAQ (reference sequence). The V end lost 1 base, the J end lost 4 bases, and 13 bases lay between the germline ends. Full variable domain (rest looked up from reference TRBV7-9 and TRBJ1-2): DTGVSQNPRHKITKRGQNVTFRCDPISEHNRLYWYRQTLGQGPEFLTYFQNEAQLEKSRLLSDRFSAERPKGSFSTLEIQRTEQGDSAMYLCASSLGAGLGYGYTFGSGTRLTVV.

This chain links TRBV19 with TRBJ1-5; D is possibly TRBD1 (5 bases). The V end lost 1 base, the J end lost 3 bases, and 16 bases lay between the germline ends. The CDR3 has 17 residues. CDR1 LNHDA and CDR2 SQIVND come from the germline V gene (reference sequence). CDR3 sequence (DNA): TGTGCCAGTAGTATAGTATCAGTTCGGGGGACCAATCAGCCCCAGCATTTT. Encoded protein: CASSIVSVRGTNQPQHF.

This chain joins TRBV7-9 and TRBJ2-7; TRBD1 is a possible D gene (5 bases). With 5 bases removed from V and 0 bases from J, the gap between germline ends came to 20 bases. Germline CDR1 reads SEHNR; CDR2 reads FQNEAQ (reference sequence). The CDR3 runs to 17 residues. The chain's CDR3 is CASSGPARQGSSYEQYF. The CDR3 coding sequence is TGTGCCAGCAGCGGCCCGGCCAGGCAGGGCAGCTCCTACGAGCAGTACTTC.

The chain carries TRBV7-2 and TRBJ2-2; TRBD1 matches 9 bases. V trimming: 5 bases; J trimming: 6 bases; junction bases outside the gene matches: 7. There are 15 residues in the CDR3. Germline-derived CDR1 and CDR2 are SGHTA and FQGNSA. Written as DNA, the CDR3 is TGTGCCAGCAGCATTCGCGGACAGGGGTCCGGGGAGCTGTTTTTT. Protein product: CASSIRGQGSGELFF. Looking up the rest from reference TRBV7-2 and TRBJ2-2 gives the full variable domain: GAGVSQSPSNKVTEKGKDVELRCDPISGHTALYWYRQSLGQGLEFLIYFQGNSAPDKSGLPSDRFSAERTGGSVSTLTIQRTQQEDSAVYLCASSIRGQGSGELFFGEGSRLTVL.

This chain links TRBV30 with TRBJ1-3; perhaps TRBD1 as D (5 bases). V gave up 0 bases and J gave up 0 bases, with 21 bases separating them. The CDR3 spans 19 residues. Germline CDR1 GTSNPN, CDR2 SVGIG (reference sequence). CDR3: CAWSVLFLDKGFSGNTIYF. The CDR3 DNA follows: TGTGCCTGGAGTGTACTGTTCCTGGACAAGGGGTTCTCTGGAAACACCATATATTTT. Supplemented by reference TRBV30 and TRBJ1-3, the full variable domain reads SQTIHQWPATLVQPVGSPLSLECTVEGTSNPNLYWYRQAAGRGLQLLFYSVGIGQISSEVPQNLSASRPQDRQFILSSKKLLLSDSGFYLCAWSVLFLDKGFSGNTIYFGEGSWLTVV.

The CDR3 DNA reads as TGTGCCAGCTCACCGGCGGGACCGCAGGGAGATACGCAGTATTTT. Translating it yields CASSPAGPQGDTQYF. The chain has TRBV18 and TRBJ2-3, with D maybe TRBD2 (6 bases). In germline, CDR1 is KGHSH, CDR2 LQKENI. The V end lost 3 bases, the J end lost 5 bases, and 15 bases lay between the germline ends. The length of the CDR3 is 15 residues.

The chain carries TRBV5-1 and TRBJ1-1; D gene ambiguous. V lost 0 bases and J 1 base, leaving 10 bases between the germline ends. The CDR3 spans 15 residues. Germline loops: CDR1 SGHRS, CDR2 YFSETQ. The CDR3 sequence is CASSLAGRKNTEAFF. The CDR3 DNA is TGCGCCAGCAGCTTGGCGGGAAGAAAGAACACTGAAGCTTTCTTT.

CDR3: CASSSHDRRTGFEAFF. CDR3 sequence (DNA): TGTGCCAGCAGCTCTCACGACCGCCGGACAGGGTTTGAAGCTTTCTTT. This rearrangement joins TRBV7-9 to TRBJ1-1, with 8 bases that match TRBD1. The CDR3 consists of 16 residues. With 4 bases clipped from V and 7 bases from J, the junction kept 14 bases outside the gene matches. Germline CDR1 SEHNR, CDR2 FQNEAQ (reference sequence).

The chain couples TRBV12-5 to TRBJ2-2; 15 nucleotides agree with TRBD2. Germline CDR1 LGHNT, CDR2 FRNRAP. The CDR3 has 18 amino acids. V shed 6 bases, J shed 3 bases, and the junction held 8 bases outside the gene matches. The CDR3 is CASGTGTSGGSYTGELFF. The CDR3 nucleotides read TGTGCTAGTGGGACGGGGACTAGCGGGGGGTCCTACACCGGGGAGCTGTTTTTT.

The J gene is TRBJ2-2, the V gene TRBV11-2, with 7 bases matching TRBD2. CDR1 is SGHAT, CDR2 FQNNGV, per germline. CDR3 length: 15 amino acids. V was clipped by 8 bases and J by 2 bases; unmatched bases: 8. CDR3 residues: CASLPRGVNTGELFF. DNA for the CDR3: TGTGCCAGCTTGCCCCGGGGGGTAAACACCGGGGAGCTGTTTTTT. Full variable domain (outside the CDR3, taken from reference TRBV11-2 and TRBJ2-2): EAGVAQSPRYKIIEKRQSVAFWCNPISGHATLYWYQQILGQGPKLLIQFQNNGVVDDSQLPKDRFSAERLKGVDSTLKIQPAKLEDSAVYLCASLPRGVNTGELFFGEGSRLTVL.

This chain connects TRBV18 to TRBJ2-5, with 7 bases that match TRBD1. Germline values: CDR1 KGHSH, CDR2 LQKENI. Trimming took 0 bases from V and 4 from J; bases not matched to a gene: 5. The CDR3 spans 15 residues. The CDR3 sequence is CASSPPKGAGETQYF. The CDR3 DNA is TGTGCCAGCTCACCACCGAAGGGGGCAGGAGAGACCCAGTACTTC.

V and J are TRBV7-2 and TRBJ1-1, with D unclear. The CDR3 extends over 15 amino acids. Trimming removed 1 base at V and 3 bases at J, with 12 bases between. Germline CDR1 SGHTA, CDR2 FQGNSA. This chain's CDR3 is CASSLGRGIYTEAFF. The DNA for the CDR3 is TGTGCCAGCAGCTTAGGCCGGGGTATATACACTGAAGCTTTCTTT.

The V call is TRBV27, the J call TRBJ2-1; 9 bases match TRBD2. There are 14 residues in the CDR3. V was clipped by 5 bases and J by 2 bases; unmatched bases: 1. The germline CDR1 and CDR2 sequences are MNHEY and SMNVEV (reference sequence). CDR3 loop: CASSAGGPYNEQFF. Here the CDR3 DNA reads TGTGCCAGCAGTGCGGGGGGGCCCTACAATGAGCAGTTCTTC.

This chain links TRBV7-2 with TRBJ2-1; a possible D gene is TRBD2 (5 bases). From germline, CDR1 is SGHTA and CDR2 FQGNSA. This CDR3 contains 16 residues. Deletions cut 5 bases from V and 4 bases from J, with 18 bases between. This chain's CDR3 is CASSPRAGETYNEQFF. The CDR3 nucleotides are TGTGCCAGCAGCCCCCGGGCGGGCGAAACTTACAATGAGCAGTTCTTC.

This sequence joins TRBV2 and TRBJ2-2; D is undetermined. Trimming pared 6 bases from V and 1 base from J, leaving 9 bases between. The CDR3 runs to 14 residues. From germline, CDR1 is SNHLY and CDR2 FYNNEI. CDR3 DNA sequence: TGTGCCAGCAGGGGTGGGCGGAACACCGGGGAGCTGTTTTTT. Its translation: CASRGGRNTGELFF. Full variable domain (remainder filled in from reference TRBV2 and TRBJ2-2): EPEVTQTPSHQVTQMGQEVILRCVPISNHLYFYWYRQILGQKVEFLVSFYNNEISEKSEIFDDQFSVERPDGSNFTLKIRSTKLEDSAMYFCASRGGRNTGELFFGEGSRLTVL.

This clone was picked up one time. V and J are TRBV11-1 and TRBJ1-4, with 10 bases that match TRBD1. This CDR3 comprises 16 residues. Germline CDR1 is SGHAT and CDR2 is FQDESV (reference sequence). The junction had 9 bases not matched to a gene; V was cut back by 4 bases and J by 7 bases. The CDR3 DNA reads TGTGCCAGCAGCTCCACGAGTAGACAGGGGGCTGAAAAACTGTTTTTT. Its protein is CASSSTSRQGAEKLFF.

J is TRBJ2-1 and V is TRBV11-2; D gene uncertain. The V gene's germline CDR1 is SGHAT and CDR2 FQNNGV. V was cut by 1 base and J by 3 bases, with 4 bases left in between. The CDR3 runs to 13 residues. The CDR3 protein is CASSLVDYNEQFF. The CDR3 coding sequence is TGTGCCAGCAGCTTAGTAGACTACAATGAGCAGTTCTTC. Filled out from reference TRBV11-2 and TRBJ2-1, the complete variable domain reads EAGVAQSPRYKIIEKRQSVAFWCNPISGHATLYWYQQILGQGPKLLIQFQNNGVVDDSQLPKDRFSAERLKGVDSTLKIQPAKLEDSAVYLCASSLVDYNEQFFGPGTRLTVL.

To note about this clone: The sample contains more than one DNA sequence encoding this CDR3. V and J are TRBV6-5 and TRBJ2-7; TRBD2 aligns across 12 bases. The V gene's germline CDR1 is MNHEY and CDR2 SVGAGI. The CDR3 extends over 14 amino acids. V lost 3 bases and J lost 7; bases outside the gene matches: 4. CDR3 region: CASSYGLAGGEQYF. The CDR3 DNA reads as TGTGCCAGCAGTTATGGGCTAGCGGGAGGGGAGCAGTACTTC.